This T cell receptor beta chain comes out of a study of blood T cell repertoires in COVID-19. Study overall: The analysed material was cDNA or gDNA that came from T cells, B-cell-depleted T cells, or PBMCs.

Trimming pared 6 bases from V and 4 bases from J, leaving 18 bases between. The germline gives CDR1 SGHAT, CDR2 FQNNGV. The CDR3 totals 15 residues. Per the original methods: Estimation of nucleated cell counts relied on the amplification of reference gene primers. Only in-frame clones appear in the TCRdb table, and some are missing; sequencing was by immunoSEQ multiplex PCR. V and J calls and clone size come straight from that table; D and trimming were deduced from the DNA. The sample consists of 200,000 to 300,000 clones, roughly nine tenths of them appearing once. Cohort assignment relied on participant-reported clinical history. This clone has more than one count but fewer than ten.

The sequencing sample was made of PBMCs or T cells enriched from blood (not recorded which). The chain is built from TRBV11-2 and TRBJ1-2; D is undetermined. The receptor was isolated from a woman in her late teens or twenties who had recovered from COVID-19. This chain's CDR3 is CASRPRLQSGYGYTF. The CDR3 coding sequence is TGTGCCAGCAGACCTCGACTGCAGAGCGGCTATGGCTACACCTTC.